At least ten counts were recorded for the clone carrying this T cell receptor (beta chain). What it binds is not known. This CDR3 is built from 12 residues. Germline CDR1 reads MNHEY; CDR2 reads SVGEGT. V lost 6 bases and J lost 7, with 11 bases in between. The entry originates in a study of neurological immune-mediated disorders. The study built unsorted libraries from 2 million PBMCs kept at -80 C. TCRdb fed the 5' RACE reads into MiXCR, producing one record per CDR3 protein. The sample carries roughly 90,000 distinct CDR3 sequences, roughly 3.2% recorded once. Study results and caveats: One cluster of related CDR3 sequences contained, by phylogenetic grouping, the repertoires of 18 of 34 multiple sclerosis patients and formed a possible signature.

This TCR derives from a woman aged 50 to 60 with multiple sclerosis. Input material: PBMCs. This chain connects TRBV6-2 or TRBV6-3 to TRBJ2-3; the D gene is possibly TRBD2 (6 bases). CDR3 amino acids: CASRKTSYTQYF. CDR3 DNA: TGTGCCAGCAGGAAGACTAGTTATACGCAGTATTTT.